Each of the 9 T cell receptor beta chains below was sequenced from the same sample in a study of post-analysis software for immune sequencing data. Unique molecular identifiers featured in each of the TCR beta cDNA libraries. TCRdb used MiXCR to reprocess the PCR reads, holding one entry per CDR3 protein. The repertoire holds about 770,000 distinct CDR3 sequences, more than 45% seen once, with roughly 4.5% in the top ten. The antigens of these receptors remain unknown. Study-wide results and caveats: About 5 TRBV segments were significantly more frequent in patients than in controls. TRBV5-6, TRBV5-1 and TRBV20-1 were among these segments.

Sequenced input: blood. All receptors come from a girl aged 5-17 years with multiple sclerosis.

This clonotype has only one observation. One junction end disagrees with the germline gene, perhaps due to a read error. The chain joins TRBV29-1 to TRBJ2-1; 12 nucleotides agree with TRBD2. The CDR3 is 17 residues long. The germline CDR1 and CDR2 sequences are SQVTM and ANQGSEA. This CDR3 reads CSVEGLTSGSLYSEQFF. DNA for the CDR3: TGCAGCGTTGAGGGATTGACTAGCGGGAGTCTCTACAGTGAGCAGTTCTTC.

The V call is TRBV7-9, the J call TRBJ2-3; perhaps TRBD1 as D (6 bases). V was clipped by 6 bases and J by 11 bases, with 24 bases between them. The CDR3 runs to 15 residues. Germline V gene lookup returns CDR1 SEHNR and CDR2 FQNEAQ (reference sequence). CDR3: CASRSLLEAGDEQYF. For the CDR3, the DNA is TGTGCCAGCAGGTCTCTGCTGGAGGCAGGGGATGAGCAGTATTTT.

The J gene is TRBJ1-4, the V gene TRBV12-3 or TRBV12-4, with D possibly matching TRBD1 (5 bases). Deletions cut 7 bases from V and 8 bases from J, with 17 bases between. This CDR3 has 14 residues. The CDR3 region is CASTPRGGGEKLFF. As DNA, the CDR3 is TGTGCCAGCACCCCGCGCGGGGGTGGGGAAAAACTGTTTTTT.

CDR3 sequence: CASSLSLFTDTQYF. DNA for the CDR3: TGTGCCAGCAGCTTGTCCCTCTTCACAGATACGCAGTATTTT. The chain couples TRBV7-2 to TRBJ2-3, with D unresolved. V was clipped by 3 bases and J by 2 bases, with 9 bases between them. The CDR3 is 14 residues long. Germline loops: CDR1 SGHTA, CDR2 FQGNSA.

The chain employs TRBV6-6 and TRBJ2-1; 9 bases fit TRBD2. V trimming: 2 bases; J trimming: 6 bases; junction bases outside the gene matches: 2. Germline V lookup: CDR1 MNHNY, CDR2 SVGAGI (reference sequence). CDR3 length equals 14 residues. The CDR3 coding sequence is TGTGCCAGCAGTTACGCGGGAGGGGTCAATGAGCAGTTCTTC. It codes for CASSYAGGVNEQFF.

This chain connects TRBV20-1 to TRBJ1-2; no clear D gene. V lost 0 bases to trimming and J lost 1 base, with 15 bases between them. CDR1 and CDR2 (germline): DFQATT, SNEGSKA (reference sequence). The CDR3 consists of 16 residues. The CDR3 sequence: CSARDGVASLNYGYTF. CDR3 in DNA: TGCAGTGCTAGAGATGGCGTCGCGTCCCTTAACTATGGCTACACCTTC.

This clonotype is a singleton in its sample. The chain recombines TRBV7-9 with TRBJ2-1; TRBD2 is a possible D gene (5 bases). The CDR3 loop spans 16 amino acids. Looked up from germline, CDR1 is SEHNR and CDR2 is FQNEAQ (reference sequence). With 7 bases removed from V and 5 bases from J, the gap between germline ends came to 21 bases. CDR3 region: CASTLPPGYGNNEQFF. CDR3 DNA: TGTGCCAGCACCTTGCCACCGGGGTATGGGAACAATGAGCAGTTCTTC. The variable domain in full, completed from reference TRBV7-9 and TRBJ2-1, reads DTGVSQNPRHKITKRGQNVTFRCDPISEHNRLYWYRQTLGQGPEFLTYFQNEAQLEKSRLLSDRFSAERPKGSFSTLEIQRTEQGDSAMYLCASTLPPGYGNNEQFFGPGTRLTVL.

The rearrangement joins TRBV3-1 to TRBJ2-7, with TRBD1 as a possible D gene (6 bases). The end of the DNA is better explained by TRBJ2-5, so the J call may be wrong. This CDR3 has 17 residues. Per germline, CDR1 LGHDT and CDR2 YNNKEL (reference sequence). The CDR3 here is CASSQLGAGDLQETQYF. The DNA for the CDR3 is TGTGCCAGCAGCCAACTCGGGGCAGGGGATCTCCAAGAGACCCAGTACTTC.

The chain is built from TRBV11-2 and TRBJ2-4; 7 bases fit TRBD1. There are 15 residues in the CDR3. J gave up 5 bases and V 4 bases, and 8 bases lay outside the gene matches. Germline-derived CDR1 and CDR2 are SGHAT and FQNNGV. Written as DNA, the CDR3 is TGTGCCAGCAGCTCATGGACAGGCGTCGAAAACATTCAGTACTTC. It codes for CASSSWTGVENIQYF.